One and the same sample provided the 8 T cell receptor beta chains below, sequenced in a study of identical twins. TCRdb re-derived calls from the 5' RACE reads in MiXCR, one entry per CDR3 protein. The table has about 810,000 distinct CDR3 sequences, approximately 13% seen once; the top ten hold around 1.5%. This same sample was also part of a study on yellow fever vaccine responses in identical twins.

The sequenced sample was PBMCs. The receptors come from a woman between 18 and 29 years old in good health.

The rearrangement links TRBV29-1 to TRBJ2-3, with 9 bases that match TRBD2. The germline gives CDR1 SQVTM, CDR2 ANQGSEA. V trimming: 6 bases; J trimming: 4 bases; junction bases outside the gene matches: 8. The CDR3 spans 14 residues. CDR3 region: CSVRAGGLADTQYF. CDR3 nucleotide sequence: TGCAGCGTGAGGGCGGGGGGGCTGGCAGATACGCAGTATTTT.

This chain joins TRBV10-3 and TRBJ1-2, with 8 bases identical to TRBD1. The germline V gene has CDR1 ENHRY and CDR2 SYGVKD. Trimming cost V 8 bases and J 4 bases; bases outside gene matches: 6. The length of the CDR3 is 13 residues. The CDR3 DNA is TGTGCCATCGGAACAGGGGGTTTCTATGGCTACACCTTC. It translates to CAIGTGGFYGYTF.

This rearrangement joins TRBV28 to TRBJ1-6; TRBD1 is a possible D gene (6 bases). V was pared by 6 bases and J by 6 bases, with 15 bases between. Germline-derived CDR1 and CDR2 are MDHEN and SYDVKM. The CDR3 extends over 15 amino acids. CDR3 sequence: CASSVPGTSNSPLHF. CDR3 coding DNA: TGTGCCAGCAGCGTACCGGGGACAAGTAATTCACCCCTCCACTTT.

The table lists this clonotype with a few counts. The chain carries TRBV5-1 and TRBJ2-2; D gene unclear. The CDR3 is made up of 14 amino acids. Trimming removed 0 bases at V and 5 bases at J, with 8 bases between. Germline V lookup: CDR1 SGHRS, CDR2 YFSETQ. The CDR3 DNA is TGCGCCAGCAGCTTGGAGGACCAAACCGGGGAGCTGTTTTTT. Encoded protein: CASSLEDQTGELFF. The variable domain in full, completed from reference TRBV5-1 and TRBJ2-2, reads KAGVTQTPRYLIKTRGQQVTLSCSPISGHRSVSWYQQTPGQGLQFLFEYFSETQRNKGNFPGRFSGRQFSNSRSEMNVSTLELGDSALYLCASSLEDQTGELFFGEGSRLTVL.

This clonotype was counted a few times. The chain employs TRBV11-2 and TRBJ2-1; D is possibly TRBD1 (5 bases). Germline-derived CDR1 and CDR2 are SGHAT and FQNNGV. V lost 4 bases, J lost 2 bases, and 12 bases lay in between. CDR3 length: 15 residues. In nucleotides, the CDR3 is TGTGCCAGCAGCTCCACCAGGGTCCCCTACAATGAGCAGTTCTTC. Amino acids: CASSSTRVPYNEQFF.

This clonotype was counted at least ten times. This chain links TRBV15 with TRBJ2-3; the match to TRBD2 covers 9 bases. The CDR3 length is 15 residues. CDR1 is LNHNV, CDR2 YYDKDF, per germline (reference sequence). Unmatched junction bases numbered 4, after V lost 0 bases and J lost 6 bases. The CDR3 is CATSRDGSGGDTQYF. The CDR3 region has the DNA TGTGCCACCAGCAGAGATGGTAGCGGGGGTGATACGCAGTATTTT.

This clonotype has more than one count but fewer than ten. The chain links TRBV12-3 or TRBV12-4 to TRBJ1-5; tentative D call: TRBD1 (6 bases). V was trimmed by 5 bases and J by 7 bases, leaving 12 bases between them. This CDR3 region has 13 residues. The CDR3 reads CASSIRGGQPQHF. The CDR3 nucleotides are TGTGCCAGCAGTATCAGGGGCGGCCAGCCCCAGCATTTT.

The rearrangement links TRBV10-3 to TRBJ2-7, with TRBD2 matching over 8 bases. With 0 bases clipped from V and 4 bases from J, the junction kept 11 bases outside the gene matches. CDR1 and CDR2 (germline): ENHRY, SYGVKD. CDR3 length equals 17 residues. The CDR3 here is CAISESRGDYPGYEQYV. The CDR3 DNA reads as TGTGCCATCAGTGAGTCGCGGGGGGACTACCCCGGGTACGAGCAGTACGTC.